Below are 26 T cell receptor beta chains sequenced from a single sample in a study of shared T cell receptors in the human thymus. TCRdb's copy holds only in-frame clones and misses some; the assay was immunoSEQ multiplex PCR. Among hundreds of thousands of clones, 80% to 90% were seen once, and the ten largest hold over 0.008%. The same data also contributed to another study, on human thymus T cells.

What was sequenced was thymocytes. The receptors stem from a girl less than two years old with a congenital heart defect.

On this clone itself: The sample contains more than one DNA sequence encoding this CDR3. The chain is built from TRBV2 and TRBJ1-4; no clear D gene. The CDR3 extends over 15 amino acids. Germline assignment: CDR1 SNHLY and CDR2 FYNNEI. Trimming removed 4 bases at V and 6 bases at J, with 15 bases between. The CDR3 nucleotides read TGTGCCAGCAGTGGTTCCGACTTTAGGTATGAAAAACTGTTTTTT. It specifies CASSGSDFRYEKLFF.

Only one count was recorded for this clone. This chain uses TRBV14 with TRBJ2-5; tentatively, D is TRBD1 (5 bases). The V end lost 4 bases, the J end lost 0 bases, and 9 bases lay between the germline ends. Germline assignment: CDR1 SGHDN and CDR2 FVKESK. The CDR3 loop spans 14 amino acids. This CDR3 reads CASSRLTDQETQYF. CDR3 in DNA: TGTGCCAGCAGCCGCCTGACAGACCAAGAGACCCAGTACTTC.

This clone was picked up a small number of times. The genes are TRBV10-1 and TRBJ2-7; 12 bases are shared with TRBD1. V shed 7 bases, J shed 0 bases, and the junction held 4 bases outside the gene matches. CDR3 size: 15 residues. The germline V gene has CDR1 WNHNN and CDR2 SYGVQD (reference sequence). The CDR3 sequence is CASKPGQGASYEQYF. CDR3 coding DNA: TGCGCCAGCAAACCGGGACAGGGGGCCTCCTACGAGCAGTACTTC.

The rearrangement uses TRBV4-1 and TRBJ2-3, with D possibly TRBD1 on 6 matching bases. The V gene lost 0 bases and the J gene lost 4 bases, with 20 bases spanning the gap. CDR3 length: 18 amino acids. The germline CDR1 and CDR2 sequences are MGHRA and YSYEKL. CDR3 in amino acids: CASSQERSGGQYADTQYF. In DNA form, the CDR3 reads TGCGCCAGCAGCCAAGAGCGGTCCGGTGGACAGTACGCAGATACGCAGTATTTT.

V gene TRBV28 combines with J gene TRBJ1-2; TRBD1 aligns across 8 bases. CDR1 is MDHEN and CDR2 is SYDVKM in the germline V gene. With 3 bases clipped from V and 6 bases from J, the junction kept 24 bases outside the gene matches. This CDR3 spans 20 amino acids. The CDR3, as DNA: TGTGCCAGCAGTTTCTCCGAAATTCGACAGGGGCATCGCATTGGAGATGGCTACACCTTC. It encodes CASSFSEIRQGHRIGDGYTF.

The chain has TRBV7-6 and TRBJ2-7, with 8 nucleotides matching TRBD2. CDR1 SGHVS and CDR2 FNYEAQ come from the germline V gene. CDR3 length: 15 amino acids. With 6 bases clipped from V and 4 bases from J, the junction kept 11 bases outside the gene matches. CDR3 coding DNA: TGTGCCAGCAGTCATAATACTAGCGGAGATTACGAGCAGTACTTC. Amino acid sequence: CASSHNTSGDYEQYF. Full variable domain (missing parts from reference TRBV7-6 and TRBJ2-7): GAGVSQSPRYKVTKRGQDVALRCDPISGHVSLYWYRQALGQGPEFLTYFNYEAQQDKSGLPNDRFSAERPEGSISTLTIQRTEQRDSAMYRCASSHNTSGDYEQYFGPGTRLTVT.

This clone occurred once. One end of the junction does not line up with germline, which may come from a read error. V gene TRBV4-3 combines with J gene TRBJ2-7; 9 bases agree with TRBD2. In germline, CDR1 is LGHNA, CDR2 YSLEER. CDR3 size: 19 residues. The CDR3 DNA is TGCGCCAGCGGCCAAGGGGTAAATATAGCGGGGGAAAGCTCCTACGAGCAGTACTTC. Its protein is CASGQGVNIAGESSYEQYF.

The J gene is TRBJ1-1, the V gene TRBV7-3; 10 bases match TRBD1. In germline, CDR1 is SGHTA, CDR2 FQGTGA. The V segment lost 3 bases and the J segment 5 bases; nucleotides outside the gene matches: 3. The CDR3 loop spans 14 amino acids. The CDR3, as DNA: TGTGCCAGCAGCTTTCGGGACAGGGGTACTGAAGCTTTCTTT. Protein sequence: CASSFRDRGTEAFF.

The rearrangement links TRBV5-6 to TRBJ1-6, with TRBD1 identical over 7 bases. V was pared by 2 bases and J by 0 bases, with 8 bases of the junction left unmatched. The germline CDR1 and CDR2 sequences are SGHDT and YYEEEE. The CDR3 is made up of 18 amino acids. CDR3 bases: TGTGCCAGCAGCTTTGGCCGGGACAGTAGCTCCTATAATTCACCCCTCCACTTT. Translation gives CASSFGRDSSSYNSPLHF.

This chain joins TRBV6-6 and TRBJ2-3, with D unresolved. The germline V and J ends were trimmed by 4 bases and 2 bases, with 10 bases remaining between them. This CDR3 region has 14 residues. The germline V gene has CDR1 MNHNY and CDR2 SVGAGI (reference sequence). The CDR3 sequence: CASSSKEFTDTQYF. The CDR3 DNA is TGTGCCAGCAGTTCTAAGGAGTTCACAGATACGCAGTATTTT.

This chain connects TRBV7-9 to TRBJ1-2; 8 nucleotides line up with TRBD1. The germline V gene encodes CDR1 SEHNR and CDR2 FQNEAQ (reference sequence). There are 14 residues in the CDR3. Losses at the gene ends were 5 bases for V and 3 bases for J; bases not matched to a gene: 5. CDR3 in DNA: TGTGCCAGCAGCCAGACAGGGGACCACTATGGCTACACCTTC. This sequence encodes CASSQTGDHYGYTF.

J is TRBJ2-5 and V is TRBV6-6; 10 nucleotides align to TRBD1. J lost 4 bases, V lost 5 bases, and 4 bases had no gene match. This CDR3 is 14 amino acids long. CDR1 and CDR2 (germline): MNHNY, SVGAGI (reference sequence). As DNA, the CDR3 is TGTGCCAGCAGTACCGACAGGGGGCCAGAGACCCAGTACTTC. Its protein is CASSTDRGPETQYF.

The CDR3 nucleotides are TGCGCCAGCAGCCAACCGCCTCACAGGGGAAGATCCTACGAGCAGTACTTC. Translating gives CASSQPPHRGRSYEQYF. The chain joins TRBV4-1 to TRBJ2-7; 7 bases match TRBD1. The CDR3 spans 17 residues. Germline CDR1 MGHRA, CDR2 YSYEKL. V lost 2 bases, J lost 1 base, and 11 bases stayed unmatched.

The V and J genes are TRBV7-9 and TRBJ2-1; possible D gene TRBD1, 5 bases. Per the germline V gene, CDR1 is SEHNR and CDR2 is FQNEAQ (reference sequence). The CDR3 extends over 13 amino acids. Trimming left V 2 bases short and J 6 bases short, with 8 bases between. The CDR3 sequence: CASSLKGFNEQFF. For the CDR3, the DNA is TGTGCCAGCAGCTTAAAGGGGTTCAATGAGCAGTTCTTC.

This chain connects TRBV28 to TRBJ1-4, with D possibly being TRBD1 (5 bases). Germline lookup yields CDR1 MDHEN and CDR2 SYDVKM. With 6 bases removed from V and 7 bases from J, the gap between germline ends came to 24 bases. CDR3 size: 17 residues. CDR3 protein: CASSGPLGGVQGEKLFF. The CDR3 DNA reads TGTGCCAGCAGCGGACCTCTAGGAGGGGTCCAAGGTGAAAAACTGTTTTTT.

This clone has a single count. The chain combines TRBV9 with TRBJ2-1, with 8 bases that match TRBD1. CDR1 is SGDLS and CDR2 is YYNGEE in the germline V gene. The trim removed 0 bases at V and 7 bases at J, leaving 3 bases unmatched. CDR3 size: 14 residues. CDR3 protein: CASSVDRTGNEQFF. DNA of the CDR3: TGTGCCAGCAGCGTAGACAGGACAGGGAATGAGCAGTTCTTC.

The chain recombines TRBV7-2 with TRBJ1-1; D remains unclear. CDR3 length: 16 residues. Deletions cut 2 bases from V and 2 bases from J, with 15 bases between. Germline V gene data show CDR1 as SGHTA and CDR2 as FQGNSA. Here the CDR3 reads CASSLRFGRGNTEAFF. The CDR3 nucleotides are TGTGCCAGCAGCTTACGGTTCGGCCGGGGAAACACTGAAGCTTTCTTT.

This chain connects TRBV6-5 to TRBJ1-3; the D gene is possibly TRBD1 (5 bases). CDR1 and CDR2 from the germline V gene are MNHEY and SVGAGI. The CDR3 runs 14 residues. V lost 8 bases and J lost 0, with 11 bases in between. This CDR3 is CASRRAFSGNTIYF. The DNA of the CDR3 is TGTGCCAGCCGCAGGGCATTCTCTGGAAACACCATATATTTT.

This clone was observed a single time. V is TRBV9 and J is TRBJ2-6, with D hard to call. The germline gives CDR1 SGDLS, CDR2 YYNGEE. CDR3 length: 16 amino acids. V was cut by 4 bases and J by 0 bases, with 11 bases left in between. The CDR3 loop reads CASSPRLSSGANVLTF. The DNA of the CDR3 is TGTGCCAGCAGCCCCAGACTGAGCTCTGGGGCCAACGTCCTGACTTTC.

The gene calls are TRBV9 and TRBJ2-5; perhaps TRBD1 as D (6 bases). Trimming took off 3 bases at V and 3 bases at J, with 12 bases between the two ends. The CDR3 loop spans 14 amino acids. Germline V CDR1 and CDR2: SGDLS, YYNGEE. The CDR3 is CASSGPQGEETQYF. CDR3 coding DNA: TGTGCCAGCAGCGGACCACAGGGAGAAGAGACCCAGTACTTC.

This clone was found a few times. The chain employs TRBV12-5 and TRBJ1-2, with 7 bases that match TRBD1. Germline CDR1 reads LGHNT; CDR2 reads FRNRAP. V shed 0 bases, J shed 4 bases, and the junction held 23 bases outside the gene matches. CDR3 length: 21 amino acids. The CDR3 sequence: CASGLVASSNPSTGKGYGYTF. The CDR3 DNA reads as TGTGCTAGTGGTTTGGTCGCCTCTTCAAACCCCTCGACAGGGAAGGGCTATGGCTACACCTTC.

The chain links TRBV5-6 to TRBJ1-5; D is undetermined. This CDR3 has 16 residues. The V gene's germline CDR1 is SGHDT and CDR2 YYEEEE. V dropped 1 base and J dropped 0 bases, with 11 bases sitting between them. The chain's CDR3 is CASSLRLGDSNQPQHF. The DNA of the CDR3 is TGTGCCAGCAGCTTGAGGTTGGGAGATAGCAATCAGCCCCAGCATTTT.

This clone was seen once. The V and J genes are TRBV27 and TRBJ1-5, with D perhaps matching TRBD1 (6 bases). Trimming stripped 5 bases from V and 5 bases from J, with 10 bases between. The CDR3 length is 13 residues. CDR1 and CDR2 (germline): MNHEY, SMNVEV (reference sequence). The CDR3 DNA reads as TGTGCCAGCAGTCCTGAGGGGGATCAGCCCCAGCATTTT. It specifies CASSPEGDQPQHF.

This chain joins TRBV19 and TRBJ2-1; maybe TRBD2 (5 bases). This CDR3 is built from 16 residues. Trimming shortened V by 5 bases and J by 3 bases, and 17 bases separated the two germline ends. Germline-derived CDR1 and CDR2 are LNHDA and SQIVND (reference sequence). CDR3 DNA sequence: TGTGCCAGTAGTCTCTCCTGGAGCGGCTTCTACAATGAGCAGTTCTTC. Translated, it gives CASSLSWSGFYNEQFF.

This chain joins TRBV11-2 and TRBJ2-3; TRBD2 matches at 8 bases. The CDR3 extends over 16 amino acids. After removal of 1 base from V and 2 bases from J, the junction contained 5 bases not matched to a gene. Germline CDR1 SGHAT, CDR2 FQNNGV. CDR3 sequence: CASSLVRGGPTDTQYF. Here the CDR3 DNA reads TGTGCCAGCAGCTTAGTACGGGGGGGCCCCACAGATACGCAGTATTTT.

V usage is TRBV7-9 and J usage is TRBJ1-5; 11 nucleotides agree with TRBD1. With 1 base clipped from V and 2 bases from J, the junction kept 7 bases outside the gene matches. This CDR3 has 18 residues. Germline V lookup: CDR1 SEHNR, CDR2 FQNEAQ (reference sequence). CDR3 protein: CASSLGRTGGRRNQPQHF. The CDR3 coding sequence is TGTGCCAGCAGCTTAGGAAGGACAGGGGGCCGTCGCAATCAGCCCCAGCATTTT. Supplemented by reference TRBV7-9 and TRBJ1-5, the full variable domain reads DTGVSQNPRHKITKRGQNVTFRCDPISEHNRLYWYRQTLGQGPEFLTYFQNEAQLEKSRLLSDRFSAERPKGSFSTLEIQRTEQGDSAMYLCASSLGRTGGRRNQPQHFGDGTRLSIL.